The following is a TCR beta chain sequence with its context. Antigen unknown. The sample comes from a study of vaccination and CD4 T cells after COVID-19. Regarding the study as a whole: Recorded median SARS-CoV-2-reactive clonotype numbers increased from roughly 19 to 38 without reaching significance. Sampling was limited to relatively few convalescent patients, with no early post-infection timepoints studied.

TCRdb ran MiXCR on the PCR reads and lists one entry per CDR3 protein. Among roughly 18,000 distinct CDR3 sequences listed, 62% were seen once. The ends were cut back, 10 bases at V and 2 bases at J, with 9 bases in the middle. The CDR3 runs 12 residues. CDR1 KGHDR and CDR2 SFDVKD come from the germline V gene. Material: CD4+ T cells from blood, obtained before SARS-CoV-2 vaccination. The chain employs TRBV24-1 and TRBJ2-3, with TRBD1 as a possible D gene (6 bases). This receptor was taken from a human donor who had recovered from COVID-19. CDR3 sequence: CATRQATDTQYF. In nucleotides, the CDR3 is TGTGCCACTAGACAGGCCACAGATACGCAGTATTTT.